Given below is one TCR beta chain in context. This record comes from a study of blood T cell repertoires in COVID-19. Study-level background: Acute and convalescent COVID-19 specimens originated in the United States, Italy and Spain. PBMCs, B-cell-depleted T cells, or T cells provided the cDNA or gDNA that made up the material.

CDR3 size: 14 residues. CDR1 and CDR2 (germline): SGHRS, YFSETQ. V dropped 3 bases and J dropped 6; count of bases not matched to a gene: 2. Per the original methods: Researchers report that nucleated cell counts were estimated from reference gene primer amplification. The assay was immunoSEQ multiplex PCR, and TCRdb's table has in-frame clones only and misses some. V and J calls and clone size are those listed in that table; D and trimming were worked out from the DNA. This sample has around 160,000 clones, with about 86% found just once. What was sequenced was peripheral blood. The clonotype comes from a woman aged 70-85 years with COVID-19, enrolled during active disease. The rearrangement uses TRBV5-1 and TRBJ2-7; TRBD2 matches 14 bases. The CDR3 DNA is TGCGCCAGCAGCTACGGACTAGCGGGGGGCGAGCAGTACTTC. It specifies CASSYGLAGGEQYF.